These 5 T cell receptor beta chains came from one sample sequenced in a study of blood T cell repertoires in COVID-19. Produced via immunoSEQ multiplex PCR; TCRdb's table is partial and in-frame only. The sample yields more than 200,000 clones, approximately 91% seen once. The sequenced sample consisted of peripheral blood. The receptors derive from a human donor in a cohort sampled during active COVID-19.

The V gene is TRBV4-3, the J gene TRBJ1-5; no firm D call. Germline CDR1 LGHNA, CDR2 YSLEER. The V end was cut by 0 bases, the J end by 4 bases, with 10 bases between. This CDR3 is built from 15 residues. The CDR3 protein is CASSQDWLVNQPQHF. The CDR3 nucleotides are TGCGCCAGCAGCCAAGATTGGCTGGTAAATCAGCCCCAGCATTTT.

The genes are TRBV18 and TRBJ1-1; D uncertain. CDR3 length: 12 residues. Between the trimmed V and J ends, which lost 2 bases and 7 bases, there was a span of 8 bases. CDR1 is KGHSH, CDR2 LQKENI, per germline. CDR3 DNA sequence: TGTGCCAGCTCACCAGGCCAGCGTGAAGCTTTCTTT. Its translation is CASSPGQREAFF.

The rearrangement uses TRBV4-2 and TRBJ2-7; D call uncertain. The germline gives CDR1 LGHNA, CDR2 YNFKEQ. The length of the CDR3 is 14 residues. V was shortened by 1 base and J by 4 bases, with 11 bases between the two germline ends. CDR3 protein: CASSQVGQIYEQYF. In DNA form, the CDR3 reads TGTGCCAGCAGCCAAGTTGGGCAGATTTACGAGCAGTACTTC.

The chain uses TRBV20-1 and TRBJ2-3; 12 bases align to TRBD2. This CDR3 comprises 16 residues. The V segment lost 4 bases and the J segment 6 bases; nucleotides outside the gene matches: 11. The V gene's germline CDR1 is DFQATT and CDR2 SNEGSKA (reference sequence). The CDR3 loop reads CSATETSGSLRDTQYF. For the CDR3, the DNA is TGCAGTGCTACTGAGACTAGCGGGAGCCTGAGGGATACGCAGTATTTT.

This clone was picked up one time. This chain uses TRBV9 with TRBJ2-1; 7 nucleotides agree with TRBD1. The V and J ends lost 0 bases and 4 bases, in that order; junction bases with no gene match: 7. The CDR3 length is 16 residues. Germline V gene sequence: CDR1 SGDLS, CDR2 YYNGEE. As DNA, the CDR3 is TGTGCCAGCAGCGTAGTGGGGACAGATATATACAATGAGCAGTTCTTC. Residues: CASSVVGTDIYNEQFF. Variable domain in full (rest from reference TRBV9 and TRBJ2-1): DSGVTQTPKHLITATGQRVTLRCSPRSGDLSVYWYQQSLDQGLQFLIQYYNGEERAKGNILERFSAQQFPDLHSELNLSSLELGDSALYFCASSVVGTDIYNEQFFGPGTRLTVL.